This T cell receptor beta chain is from a study of cytomegalovirus exposure and HLA in healthy donors. The length of the CDR3 is 15 residues. V was shortened by 3 bases and J by 3 bases, with 12 bases between the two germline ends. CDR1 and CDR2 from the germline V gene are SGHTA and FQGNSA. This PCR relied on a set of 60 Vbeta primers and 13 Jbeta primers. Assay: immunoSEQ multiplex PCR; the TCRdb copy retains only in-frame clones and omits some. The data contain approximately 220,000 clones, more than 80% of them singletons. Each donor was healthy, and each was a bone marrow donor. This chain connects TRBV7-2 to TRBJ1-5, with TRBD1 as a possible D gene (5 bases). The clonotype originates from a man aged 30-40 years in good health and CMV-seronegative. Sequencing was carried out using PBMCs. The CDR3: CASSFTGPYNQPQHF. As DNA, the CDR3 is TGTGCCAGCAGCTTCACAGGCCCATACAATCAGCCCCAGCATTTT.